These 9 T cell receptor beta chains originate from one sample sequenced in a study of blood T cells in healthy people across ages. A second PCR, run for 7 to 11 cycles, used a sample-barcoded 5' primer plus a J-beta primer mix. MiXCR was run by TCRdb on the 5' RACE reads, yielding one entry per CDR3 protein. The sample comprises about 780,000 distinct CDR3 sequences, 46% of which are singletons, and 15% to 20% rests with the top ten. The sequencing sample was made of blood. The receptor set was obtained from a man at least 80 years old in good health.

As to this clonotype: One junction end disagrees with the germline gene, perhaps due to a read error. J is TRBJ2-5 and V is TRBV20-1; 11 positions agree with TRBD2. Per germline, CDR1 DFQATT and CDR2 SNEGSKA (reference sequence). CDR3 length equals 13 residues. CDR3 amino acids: CSLAGGSQEIQYF. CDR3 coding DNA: TGCAGTTTAGCGGGAGGGAGCCAAGAGATCCAGTACTTC.

CDR3 loop: CASSAAPLSPLHF. The CDR3 DNA reads as TGTGCCAGCAGCGCCGCCCCACTTTCACCCCTCCACTTT. This chain uses TRBV9 with TRBJ1-6; D is unclear. The CDR3 consists of 13 residues. Germline loops: CDR1 SGDLS, CDR2 YYNGEE. V was pared by 3 bases and J by 9 bases, with 10 bases between.

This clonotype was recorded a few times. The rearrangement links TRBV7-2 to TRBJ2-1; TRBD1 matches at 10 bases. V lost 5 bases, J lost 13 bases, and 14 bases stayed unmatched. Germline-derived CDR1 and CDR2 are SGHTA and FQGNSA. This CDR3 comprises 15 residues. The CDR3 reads CASSPGTGVRPTQFF. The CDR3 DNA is TGTGCCAGCAGCCCCGGGACAGGGGTCCGTCCAACCCAGTTCTTC.

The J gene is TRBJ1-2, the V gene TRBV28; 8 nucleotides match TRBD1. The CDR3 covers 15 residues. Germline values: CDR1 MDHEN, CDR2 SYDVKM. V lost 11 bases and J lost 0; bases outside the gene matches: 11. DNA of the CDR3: TGTGCCTGCACCGGGACAGGACGATCTAACTATGGCTACACCTTC. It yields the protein CACTGTGRSNYGYTF.

The CDR3, as DNA: TGTGCCAGCAGCCTTCAGTGGGGGGCCAACGTCCTGACTTTC. It is translated as CASSLQWGANVLTF. This chain links TRBV14 with TRBJ2-6, with unresolved D. Trimming removed 4 bases from V and 4 bases from J, with 8 bases in between. This CDR3 contains 14 residues. Germline values: CDR1 SGHDN, CDR2 FVKESK.

The CDR3 sequence is CASSPGAAEGETQYF. In DNA, the CDR3 is TGTGCCAGCAGCCCCGGCGCTGCGGAGGGAGAGACCCAGTACTTC. The chain carries TRBV7-9 and TRBJ2-5, with D tentatively TRBD2 (6 bases). This CDR3 is 15 amino acids long. The germline gives CDR1 SEHNR, CDR2 FQNEAQ (reference sequence). Trimming took 5 bases from V and 4 from J, leaving 17 bases between them.

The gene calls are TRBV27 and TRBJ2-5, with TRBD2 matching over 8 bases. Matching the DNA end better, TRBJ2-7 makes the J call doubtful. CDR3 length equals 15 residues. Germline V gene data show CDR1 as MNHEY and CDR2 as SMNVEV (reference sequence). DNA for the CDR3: TGTGCCAGCAGTTTCAGCGGGGGCCCCCTCTCCGAGCAGTACTTC. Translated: CASSFSGGPLSEQYF.

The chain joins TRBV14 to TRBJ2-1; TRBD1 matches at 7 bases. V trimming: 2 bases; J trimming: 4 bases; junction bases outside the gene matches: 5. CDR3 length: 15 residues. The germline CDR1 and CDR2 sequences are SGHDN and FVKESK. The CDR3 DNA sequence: TGTGCCAGCAGCCAACTCGGACAGGCTTACAATGAGCAGTTCTTC. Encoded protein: CASSQLGQAYNEQFF.

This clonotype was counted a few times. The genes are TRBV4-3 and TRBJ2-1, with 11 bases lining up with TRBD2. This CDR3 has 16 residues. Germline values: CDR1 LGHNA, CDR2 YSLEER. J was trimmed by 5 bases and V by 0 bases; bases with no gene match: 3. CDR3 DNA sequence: TGCGCCAGCAGCCAAGATGGGACTAGCGGTAACAATGAGCAGTTCTTC. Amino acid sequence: CASSQDGTSGNNEQFF.